This T cell receptor beta chain appears in the sequencing data of a study of CD8 T cells in ankylosing spondylitis. This clonotype was detected ten times or more. The antigen is unknown. TCRdb ran MiXCR on the 5' RACE reads and lists one entry per CDR3 protein. The sample has about 240,000 distinct CDR3 sequences, roughly 8.6% seen once. Germline loops: CDR1 ENHRY, CDR2 SYGVKD. The CDR3 is made up of 12 amino acids. V was pared by 5 bases and J by 6 bases, with 9 bases between. Study conclusions and caveats: Prior work had noted some motif variants in reactive arthritis blood and synovial fluid.

The sequencing sample was made of blood, either unsorted or a sorted T cell fraction (not recorded which). The clonotype was recovered from a male donor with ankylosing spondylitis or in good health (not recorded which). The chain carries TRBV10-3 and TRBJ2-3; D might be TRBD1 (6 bases). The CDR3 coding sequence is TGTGCCATCAGTTTGGACAGCGATACGCAGTATTTT. Protein sequence: CAISLDSDTQYF.